The T cell receptor (beta chain) described here comes from a study of T cell responses to AZD1222 COVID-19 vaccine. Findings and limits, study-wide: Seropositive at baseline were only a handful of AZD1222 recipients. The study found Spike-specific TCR breadth and depth rose after two AZD1222 doses.

Looked up from germline, CDR1 is SGHNT and CDR2 is YENEEA. The CDR3 is 14 amino acids. The V segment lost 7 bases and the J segment 5 bases; nucleotides outside the gene matches: 7. Sequencing used immunoSEQ multiplex PCR; TCRdb keeps in-frame clones, though not all of them. This table holds over 100,000 clones, over 90% found once. A note on this clone: The antigen is not known.

This clonotype was sampled from an adult in good health. Sequencing was performed on peripheral blood, taken on day 0 of AZD1222 vaccination. This chain uses TRBV11-3 with TRBJ2-1; 8 positions agree with TRBD2. CDR3 sequence: CASIKTSANNEQFF. The CDR3, as DNA: TGTGCCAGCATCAAGACTAGCGCCAACAATGAGCAGTTCTTC.